Shown below are 5 T cell receptor beta chains from a single sample sequenced in a study of T-cell reconstitution after alpha-beta-depleted transplantation in children. For TCRbeta, the library was prepared with unique molecular identifiers. TCRdb fed the PCR reads into MiXCR, producing one record per CDR3 protein. The repertoire holds about a million distinct CDR3 sequences, with about 31% as singletons. The sample consisted of PBMCs, mostly from graft donor cells, taken 360 days after TCRalphabeta/CD19-depleted stem cell transplant. The receptors stem from a boy in the first two years of life who had a stem cell transplant for SCID, so the T cells may come from the graft donor.

This clonotype has only a few counts. V gene TRBV7-2 combines with J gene TRBJ2-2, with 7 bases lining up with TRBD1. Germline CDR1 and CDR2: SGHTA and FQGNSA. After removal of 1 base from V and 0 bases from J, the junction contained 2 bases not matched to a gene. The CDR3 is 16 amino acids. The CDR3 spells CASSLVGTANTGELFF. The CDR3 coding sequence is TGTGCCAGCAGCTTAGTAGGGACAGCGAACACCGGGGAGCTGTTTTTT. The whole variable domain, filled in from reference TRBV7-2 and TRBJ2-2, reads GAGVSQSPSNKVTEKGKDVELRCDPISGHTALYWYRQSLGQGLEFLIYFQGNSAPDKSGLPSDRFSAERTGGSVSTLTIQRTQQEDSAVYLCASSLVGTANTGELFFGEGSRLTVL.

The table lists this clonotype with a few counts. This rearrangement joins TRBV29-1 to TRBJ1-1, with D perhaps TRBD1 (6 bases). Looked up from germline, CDR1 is SQVTM and CDR2 is ANQGSEA. The germline V and J ends were trimmed by 5 bases and 3 bases, with 13 bases remaining between them. The CDR3 runs 13 residues. The CDR3 reads CSVSVQGYTEAFF. CDR3 in DNA: TGCAGCGTTTCCGTACAGGGCTACACTGAAGCTTTCTTT.

This clonotype has ten or more counts. The chain is built from TRBV6-1 and TRBJ1-1; no clear D gene. Germline V CDR1 and CDR2: MNHNS, SASEGT. Between the trimmed V and J ends, which lost 8 bases and 4 bases, there was a span of 5 bases. The CDR3 covers 10 residues. The CDR3 loop reads CASSGTEAFF. CDR3 in DNA: TGTGCCAGCTCGGGCACTGAAGCTTTCTTT.

The rearrangement uses TRBV6-2 or TRBV6-3 and TRBJ2-2, with 8 bases that match TRBD1. Trimming cost V 6 bases and J 6 bases; bases outside gene matches: 12. The V gene's germline CDR1 is MNHEY and CDR2 SVGEGT. This CDR3 comprises 16 residues. The CDR3 DNA sequence: TGTGCCAGCAGATCTAAACCGGGACAGGACGCCGGGGAGCTGTTTTTT. Encoded protein: CASRSKPGQDAGELFF.

This clonotype came up once. The chain links TRBV6-1 to TRBJ2-1; 7 bases agree with TRBD1. Germline lookup yields CDR1 MNHNS and CDR2 SASEGT. The length of the CDR3 is 14 residues. Losses at the gene ends were 4 bases for V and 12 bases for J; bases not matched to a gene: 12. This CDR3 is CASSGQGWGRGQFF. CDR3 DNA sequence: TGTGCCAGCAGTGGACAGGGATGGGGTCGGGGGCAGTTCTTC.